These T cell receptor beta chains were read from a single sample in a study of identical twins. Each CDR3 protein gets one entry after TCRdb re-called the 5' RACE reads with MiXCR. Here the sample spans approximately 890,000 distinct CDR3 sequences, 9% to 15% being singletons. This same sample was also part of a study on yellow fever vaccine responses in identical twins.

The sequenced sample was PBMCs. The receptor source for this set is a woman between 18 and 29 years old in good health. Both conserved end residues are part of each CDR3. A D gene is named only where the DNA matches it firmly. Clone size is not always given. Where it is, it says once, few, many or a class for expanded clones.

>NA|TRBJ2-7|NA|TRBV7-8
CASSLASRVAYEQYF
TGTGCCAGCAGCTTAGCGTCGCGGGTAGCCTACGAGCAGTACTTC
>NA|TRBJ2-2|few|TRBV6-1
CASSQTTGATGELFF
TGTGCCAGCAGCCAGACGACAGGAGCCACCGGGGAGCTGTTTTTT
>TRBD2|TRBJ2-1|few|TRBV5-4
CASSLGLGGSLFF
TGTGCCAGCAGCTTAGGACTAGGCGGGAGCCTGTTCTTC
>TRBD2|TRBJ2-3|few|TRBV12-3/TRBV12-4
CSSGSGLTDTQYF
TGCTCGTCGGGTAGCGGGCTCACAGATACGCAGTATTTT
>TRBD2|TRBJ2-3|few|TRBV12-3/TRBV12-4
CASSPGLGYYTQYF
TGTGCCAGCAGTCCGGGACTAGGGTACTATACGCAGTATTTT
>NA|TRBJ1-5|many|TRBV20-1
CSAPSSTENQPQHF
TGCAGTGCCCCTTCCTCGACAGAAAATCAGCCCCAGCATTTT
>NA|TRBJ2-7|many|TRBV5-6
CASKVGGIYEQYF
TGTGCCAGCAAGGTAGGCGGGATCTACGAGCAGTACTTC
>NA|TRBJ1-1|many|TRBV12-3/TRBV12-4
CASSRYTEAFF
TGTGCCAGCAGTAGGTATACTGAAGCTTTCTTT
>NA|TRBJ1-1|many|TRBV5-1
CASSLRAATEAFF
TGCGCCAGCAGCTTGAGGGCCGCCACTGAAGCTTTCTTT
>TRBD1|TRBJ2-5|NA|TRBV10-3
CAISAPPLDRVTLPPQETQYF
TGTGCCATCAGTGCCCCCCCTTTGGACAGGGTCACCTTACCCCCTCAAGAGACCCAGTACTTC
>TRBD1|TRBJ2-2|few|TRBV27
CASSGDRDRRLGTTGELFF
TGTGCCAGCAGCGGCGACCGGGACAGGCGCCTAGGGACCACCGGGGAGCTGTTTTTT
>NA|TRBJ2-7|NA|TRBV2
CASSGAKSYEQYF
TGTGCCAGCAGTGGGGCCAAATCCTACGAGCAGTACTTC
>TRBD2|TRBJ2-1|NA|TRBV5-1
CASSDDPGLAYEQFF
TGCGCCAGCAGCGATGACCCGGGACTAGCATATGAGCAGTTCTTC
>TRBD1|TRBJ2-7|NA|TRBV5-1
CASSRTGDRGEQYF
TGCGCCAGCAGCCGGACAGGGGACAGGGGCGAGCAGTACTTC
>TRBD1|TRBJ2-1|NA|TRBV12-3/TRBV12-4
CASLPGQGEVNEQFF
TGTGCCAGCCTACCCGGACAGGGGGAGGTTAATGAGCAGTTCTTC
>NA|TRBJ2-1|NA|TRBV29-1
CSVKAPLWVGPNEQFF
TGCAGCGTTAAAGCCCCACTGTGGGTGGGTCCCAATGAGCAGTTCTTC
>NA|TRBJ2-7|NA|TRBV29-1
CSVTRGPYEQYF
TGCAGCGTTACCAGGGGACCCTACGAGCAGTACTTC
>NA|TRBJ1-5|NA|TRBV20-1
CSARAGTTLAQPQHF
TGCAGTGCTAGAGCCGGGACAACTCTCGCGCAGCCCCAGCATTTT
>NA|TRBJ2-1|NA|TRBV3-1
CASSQGVGVYNEQFF
TGTGCCAGCAGCCAAGGGGTTGGAGTATACAATGAGCAGTTCTTC
>NA|TRBJ2-1|many|TRBV28
CASSLFRTSSSYNEQFF
TGTGCCAGCAGTTTATTTCGCACTAGTAGCTCCTACAATGAGCAGTTCTTC
>NA|TRBJ2-1|NA|TRBV6-1
CASSEVVPDLFQFF
TGTGCCAGCAGTGAAGTTGTGCCAGACCTCTTCCAGTTCTTC
>TRBD2|TRBJ2-1|few|TRBV7-9
CASSLVTSGRSNEQFF
TGTGCCAGCAGCTTAGTGACAAGCGGGAGAAGCAATGAGCAGTTCTTC
>NA|TRBJ2-7|NA|TRBV5-1
CASSLALSDKQTYEQYF
TGCGCCAGCAGCTTGGCCCTGTCGGACAAACAAACCTACGAGCAGTACTTC
>NA|TRBJ2-3|few|TRBV27
CASSDFHTQYF
TGTGCCAGCAGTGACTTCCATACGCAGTATTTT
>TRBD1|TRBJ2-2|few|TRBV4-1
CASSQSGTGVPGELFF
TGCGCCAGCAGCCAGTCTGGGACAGGGGTCCCCGGGGAGCTGTTTTTT
>TRBD2|TRBJ2-7|NA|TRBV15
CATSRGTSGTLAQYF
TGTGCCACCAGCAGAGGTACTAGCGGGACCCTAGCGCAGTACTTC
>NA|TRBJ2-3|few|TRBV5-1
CASSDQSSDTQYF
TGCGCCAGCAGCGACCAATCCTCGGATACGCAGTATTTT